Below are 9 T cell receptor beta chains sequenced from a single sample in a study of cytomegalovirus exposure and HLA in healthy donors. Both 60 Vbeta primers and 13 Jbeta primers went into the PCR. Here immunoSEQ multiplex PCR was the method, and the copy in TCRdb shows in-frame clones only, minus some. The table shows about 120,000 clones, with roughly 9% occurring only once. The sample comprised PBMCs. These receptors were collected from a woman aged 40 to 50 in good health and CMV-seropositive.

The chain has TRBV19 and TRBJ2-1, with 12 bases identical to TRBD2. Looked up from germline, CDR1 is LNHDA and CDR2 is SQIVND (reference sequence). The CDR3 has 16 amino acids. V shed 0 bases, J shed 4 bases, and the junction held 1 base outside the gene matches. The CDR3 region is CASSIDLAGGYNEQFF. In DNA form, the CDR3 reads TGTGCCAGTAGTATAGATCTAGCGGGGGGGTACAATGAGCAGTTCTTC. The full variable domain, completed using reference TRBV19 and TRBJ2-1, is DGGITQSPKYLFRKEGQNVTLSCEQNLNHDAMYWYRQDPGQGLRLIYYSQIVNDFQKGDIAEGYSVSREKKESFPLTVTSAQKNPTAFYLCASSIDLAGGYNEQFFGPGTRLTVL.

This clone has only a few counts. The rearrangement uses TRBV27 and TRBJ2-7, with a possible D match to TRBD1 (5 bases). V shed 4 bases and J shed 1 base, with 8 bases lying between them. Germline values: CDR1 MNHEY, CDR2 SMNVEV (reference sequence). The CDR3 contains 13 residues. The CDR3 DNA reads TGTGCCAGCAGTTACGACAGATCCTACGAGCAGTACTTC. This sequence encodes CASSYDRSYEQYF.

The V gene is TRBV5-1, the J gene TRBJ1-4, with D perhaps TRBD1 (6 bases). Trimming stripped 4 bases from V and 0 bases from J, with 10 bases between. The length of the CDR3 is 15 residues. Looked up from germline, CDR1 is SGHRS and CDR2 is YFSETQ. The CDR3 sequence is CASSLGGATNEKLFF. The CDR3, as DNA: TGCGCCAGCAGCCTAGGGGGAGCAACTAATGAAAAACTGTTTTTT.

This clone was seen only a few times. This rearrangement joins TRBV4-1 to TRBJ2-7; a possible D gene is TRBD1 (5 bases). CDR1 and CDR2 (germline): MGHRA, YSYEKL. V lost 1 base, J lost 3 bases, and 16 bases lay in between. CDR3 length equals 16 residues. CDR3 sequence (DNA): TGCGCCAGCAGCCAAGCGGTAGACAACCAGGGCTACGAGCAGTACTTC. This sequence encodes CASSQAVDNQGYEQYF.

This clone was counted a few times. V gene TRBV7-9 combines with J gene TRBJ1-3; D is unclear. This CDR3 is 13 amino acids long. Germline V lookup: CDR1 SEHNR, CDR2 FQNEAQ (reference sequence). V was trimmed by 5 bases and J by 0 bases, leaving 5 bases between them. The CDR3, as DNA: TGTGCCAGCAGCCTATCCTCTGGAAACACCATATATTTT. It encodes CASSLSSGNTIYF.

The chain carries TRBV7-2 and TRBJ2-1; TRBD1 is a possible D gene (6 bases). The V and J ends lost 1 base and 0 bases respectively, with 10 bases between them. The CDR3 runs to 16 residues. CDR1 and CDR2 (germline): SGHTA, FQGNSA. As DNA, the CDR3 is TGTGCCAGCAGCTTAGGCCTGGACAGCTCCTACAATGAGCAGTTCTTC. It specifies CASSLGLDSSYNEQFF.

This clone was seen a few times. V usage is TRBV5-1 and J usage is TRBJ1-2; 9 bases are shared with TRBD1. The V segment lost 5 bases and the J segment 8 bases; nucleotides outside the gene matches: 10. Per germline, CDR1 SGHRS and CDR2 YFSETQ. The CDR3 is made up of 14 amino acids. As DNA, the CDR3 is TGCGCCAGCAGAGCCCCGGGACAGGGTTGGGGCTACACCTTC. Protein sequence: CASRAPGQGWGYTF.

The CDR3 DNA reads as TGTGCCAGCAGTGCCCAAGGAGGGACAGGGGATGGCTACACCTTC. Amino acid sequence: CASSAQGGTGDGYTF. The genes are TRBV6-4 and TRBJ1-2; 10 bases align to TRBD1. Germline V CDR1 and CDR2: MRHNA, SNTAGT. The ends lost 4 bases at V and 6 bases at J; junction bases unmatched: 8. This CDR3 region has 15 residues.

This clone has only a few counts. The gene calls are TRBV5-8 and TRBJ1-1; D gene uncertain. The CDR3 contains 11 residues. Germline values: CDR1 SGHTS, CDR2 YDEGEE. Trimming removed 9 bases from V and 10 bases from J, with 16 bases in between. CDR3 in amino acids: CATGSSGRAFF. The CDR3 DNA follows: TGTGCCACCGGGAGCAGCGGGCGAGCTTTCTTT.